This T cell receptor beta chain was sequenced in a study of blood T cell repertoires in COVID-19. At the level of the study: Samples came from the United States, Italy and Spain, spanning acute and convalescent COVID-19. T cells, B-cell-depleted T cells, or PBMCs provided the cDNA or gDNA that served as material.

In the original analysis: Using reference gene primer amplification, nucleated cell counts were estimated. The method was immunoSEQ multiplex PCR; TCRdb's version includes in-frame clones alone and lacks a portion of them. That table supplies the V and J calls and clone size; D and trimming were determined from the DNA. Among under 250,000 clones listed, roughly four fifths were seen once. V lost 3 bases, J lost 2 bases, and 7 bases lay in between. The germline V gene has CDR1 LGHDT and CDR2 YNNKEL (reference sequence). This CDR3 has 14 residues. Concerning this clone itself: Other DNA sequences in this sample translate to the same CDR3.

This chain joins TRBV3-1 (or the pseudogene TRBV3-2) and TRBJ2-2; D might be TRBD1 (6 bases). Sequencing input: peripheral blood. The sequence was collected from a man aged 50 or older with active or convalescent COVID-19. CDR3: CASSHRGNTGELFF. DNA for the CDR3: TGTGCCAGCAGCCACAGGGGAAACACCGGGGAGCTGTTTTTT.